This entry describes one T cell receptor (beta chain). The target antigen is unknown. The sample comes from a study of graft-versus-host responses after intestinal transplantation. The overall study: All recipients were transplanted with multivisceral, liver-intestinal, or isolated intestinal grafts. Study-level findings and limits: Early after transplant, HvG declines were associated with peak levels of circulating GvH clones. Ileal or blood samples showed some GvH clones first, and such clones were also found in recipient marrow. High graft-versus-host to host-versus-graft T cell clonal ratios marked allografts of patients with graft-donor macrochimerism.

The assay was immunoSEQ multiplex PCR, and TCRdb's table has in-frame clones only and misses some. The repertoire holds 75,000 to 100,000 clones, with 90% to 95% as singletons. V was cut by 0 bases and J by 0 bases, with 7 bases left in between. The CDR3 length is 16 residues. Germline assignment: CDR1 SGDLS and CDR2 YYNGEE. This rearrangement joins TRBV9 to TRBJ2-6; no definite D call. Sequences were derived from unstimulated CD4+ T cells sorted from spleen or lymph node cells, sampled before intestinal transplant. The receptor was derived from a human donor who received an intestinal transplant. CDR3 coding DNA: TGTGCCAGCAGCGTAGCCCACTTCTCTGGGGCCAACGTCCTGACTTTC. Translated: CASSVAHFSGANVLTF.